Each of the 31 T cell receptor beta chains below was sequenced from the same sample in a study of T cells in Graves' hyperthyroidism and ophthalmopathy. Template material for amplifying TCR beta CDR3 regions consisted of RNA transcripts. The HTBI primer set was used in a first-round RT-PCR of the TCR CDR3. TCRdb called the multiplex PCR reads again in MiXCR, with one record for every CDR3 protein. The sample lists approximately 600,000 distinct CDR3 sequences, about a fifth occurring once. Source material: blood. The source is a man between 25 and 39 years old with Graves' ophthalmopathy.

This chain connects TRBV2 to TRBJ2-2, with 9 nucleotides matching TRBD1. The V gene end was trimmed by 8 bases and the J gene end by 3 bases; junction bases not matched to a gene: 7. The length of the CDR3 is 15 residues. Per germline, CDR1 SNHLY and CDR2 FYNNEI. DNA for the CDR3: TGTGCCAGCCGAACAGGGGGCAAGGACACCGGGGAGCTGTTTTTT. As protein: CASRTGGKDTGELFF.

This clonotype came up many times. This CDR3 is CASSSAGRNQPQHF. The CDR3 region has the DNA TGCGCCAGCAGCTCGGCAGGGCGCAATCAGCCCCAGCATTTT. The genes are TRBV10-2 and TRBJ1-5; perhaps TRBD1 as D (5 bases). Trimming shortened V by 6 bases and J by 2 bases, and 11 bases separated the two germline ends. Germline lookup yields CDR1 WSHSY and CDR2 SAAADI. The CDR3 runs 14 residues.

This clonotype was seen ten or more times. The gene calls are TRBV7-9 and TRBJ1-1; no clear D. Per germline, CDR1 SEHNR and CDR2 FQNEAQ (reference sequence). Trimming removed 4 bases from V and 3 bases from J, with 15 bases in between. This CDR3 has 15 amino acids. Here the CDR3 reads CASSSRLSPYTEAFF. The CDR3 DNA reads as TGTGCCAGCAGCTCTCGACTGAGCCCGTACACTGAAGCTTTCTTT.

This chain links TRBV20-1 with TRBJ2-2; TRBD2 aligns across 10 bases. The V segment lost 3 bases and the J segment 7 bases; nucleotides outside the gene matches: 5. This CDR3 has 14 amino acids. The germline V gene encodes CDR1 DFQATT and CDR2 SNEGSKA (reference sequence). The chain's CDR3 is CSARASGSFGELFF. The CDR3 DNA reads TGCAGTGCTAGGGCTAGCGGGAGTTTCGGGGAGCTGTTTTTT.

This clonotype was counted at least ten times. V usage is TRBV28 and J usage is TRBJ1-1; TRBD1 is a possible D gene (5 bases). V lost 4 bases, J lost 0 bases, and 15 bases lay in between. Per the germline V gene, CDR1 is MDHEN and CDR2 is SYDVKM. The CDR3 contains 16 residues. CDR3 amino acids: CASSSAGRGMNTEAFF. The DNA of the CDR3 is TGTGCCAGCAGTTCAGCGGGAAGGGGTATGAACACTGAAGCTTTCTTT.

This chain links TRBV5-5 with TRBJ2-1; possibly TRBD2 for D (6 bases). This CDR3 has 15 amino acids. Per germline, CDR1 SGHKS and CDR2 YYEKEE (reference sequence). V was pared by 0 bases and J by 9 bases, with 16 bases between. The CDR3 DNA follows: TGTGCCAGCAGCTTGGCGGGCGGGATGGCTACTGAGCAGTTCTTC. Its protein product is CASSLAGGMATEQFF.

The J gene is TRBJ2-4, the V gene TRBV7-2, with D possibly TRBD2 on 6 matching bases. Germline CDR1 SGHTA, CDR2 FQGNSA. The CDR3 sequence is 15 residues long. V lost 1 base and J 3 bases, leaving 10 bases between the germline ends. CDR3 loop: CASSLDGGLKNIQYF. The CDR3 DNA sequence: TGTGCCAGCAGCTTAGACGGGGGTCTCAAAAACATTCAGTACTTC.

This clonotype was seen ten or more times. V is TRBV20-1 and J is TRBJ1-1; D ambiguous. Germline V lookup: CDR1 DFQATT, CDR2 SNEGSKA (reference sequence). The CDR3 has 12 residues. V was shortened by 0 bases and J by 3 bases, with 5 bases between the two germline ends. Written as DNA, the CDR3 is TGCAGTGCTAGAGAACAGCACACTGAAGCTTTCTTT. Its translation is CSAREQHTEAFF.

The rearrangement joins TRBV27 to TRBJ2-3, with D perhaps matching TRBD2 (6 bases). V shed 10 bases and J shed 1 base, with 33 bases lying between them. CDR1 is MNHEY and CDR2 is SMNVEV in the germline V gene (reference sequence). The CDR3 loop spans 20 amino acids. CDR3 protein: CATDPYTLTVGRRGTDTQYF. The DNA for the CDR3 is TGTGCCACCGACCCCTACACCCTCACAGTCGGGAGAAGGGGCACAGATACGCAGTATTTT.

This clonotype was seen many times. The gene calls are TRBV7-2 and TRBJ2-7; 7 bases match TRBD2. V shed 4 bases, J shed 5 bases, and the junction held 8 bases outside the gene matches. Germline V gene data show CDR1 as SGHTA and CDR2 as FQGNSA. The length of the CDR3 is 14 residues. CDR3 in amino acids: CASSSHGLGNEQYF. The CDR3 DNA is TGTGCCAGCAGCTCCCACGGACTAGGGAACGAGCAGTACTTC. Full variable domain (remainder filled in from reference TRBV7-2 and TRBJ2-7): GAGVSQSPSNKVTEKGKDVELRCDPISGHTALYWYRQSLGQGLEFLIYFQGNSAPDKSGLPSDRFSAERTGGSVSTLTIQRTQQEDSAVYLCASSSHGLGNEQYFGPGTRLTVT.

This clonotype turned up a few times. The genes are TRBV24-1 and TRBJ2-2; the D gene could be TRBD1 or TRBD2 (5 bases each). CDR1 is KGHDR, CDR2 SFDVKD, per germline. V shed 3 bases and J shed 6 bases, with 13 bases lying between them. The CDR3 extends over 15 amino acids. The DNA of the CDR3 is TGTGCCACCAGTGATCCCGGGGCCCCTCCCGGGGAGCTGTTTTTT. Its translation is CATSDPGAPPGELFF.

This clonotype was detected only a few times. The chain links TRBV2 to TRBJ1-3; tentatively, D is TRBD1 (5 bases). Germline-derived CDR1 and CDR2 are SNHLY and FYNNEI. V lost 6 bases, J lost 0 bases, and 18 bases lay in between. This CDR3 is built from 17 residues. Here the CDR3 DNA reads TGTGCCAGCAGCGCTACCGGGACGGCGATCTCTGGAAACACCATATATTTT. This gives the protein CASSATGTAISGNTIYF.

The chain uses TRBV6-1 and TRBJ2-5; 16 nucleotides line up with TRBD2. Germline CDR1 reads MNHNS; CDR2 reads SASEGT. Trimming cost V 6 bases and J 5 bases; bases outside gene matches: 3. This CDR3 contains 15 residues. CDR3 protein: CASRGLAGGPETQYF. CDR3 DNA sequence: TGTGCCAGCAGGGGACTAGCGGGAGGGCCGGAGACCCAGTACTTC.

This clonotype showed up many times. The genes are TRBV2 and TRBJ2-2; either TRBD1 or TRBD2 may fit D (5 bases each). CDR3 length: 13 residues. Trimming removed 6 bases at V and 7 bases at J, with 12 bases between. Germline-derived CDR1 and CDR2 are SNHLY and FYNNEI. CDR3 sequence: CASSEGTGGELFF. The CDR3 DNA is TGTGCCAGCAGCGAGGGGACGGGCGGGGAGCTGTTTTTT.

As DNA, the CDR3 is TGTGCCAGCAGCCAAGAGGCGGCCCCGGGGGACTTATACAATGAGCAGTTCTTC. This sequence encodes CASSQEAAPGDLYNEQFF. The chain couples TRBV11-2 to TRBJ2-1; the D gene is possibly TRBD2 (6 bases). Germline CDR1 reads SGHAT; CDR2 reads FQNNGV. The ends were cut back, 5 bases at V and 4 bases at J, with 24 bases in the middle. The CDR3 has 18 amino acids.

Only a few counts were recorded for this clonotype. The chain recombines TRBV27 with TRBJ2-1; 8 nucleotides line up with TRBD1. CDR3 length: 15 amino acids. With V trimmed by 5 bases and J by 6 bases, 9 bases remained unmatched. Per germline, CDR1 MNHEY and CDR2 SMNVEV (reference sequence). The CDR3 reads CASSARQGLGNEQFF. As DNA, the CDR3 is TGTGCCAGCAGTGCAAGACAGGGGTTAGGCAATGAGCAGTTCTTC.

The gene calls are TRBV28 and TRBJ2-7; D tentatively fits TRBD1 or TRBD2 (6 bases each). Germline CDR1 is MDHEN and CDR2 is SYDVKM. Trimming shortened V by 2 bases and J by 6 bases, and 14 bases separated the two germline ends. This CDR3 comprises 14 residues. The CDR3 region has the DNA TGTGCCAGCAGTTTAGGGGGGACACTCGGCGAGCAGTACTTC. This codes for CASSLGGTLGEQYF.

This chain joins TRBV9 and TRBJ1-4; D unresolved. V was shortened by 2 bases and J by 3 bases, with 14 bases between the two germline ends. The length of the CDR3 is 16 residues. Germline loops: CDR1 SGDLS, CDR2 YYNGEE. CDR3 DNA sequence: TGTGCCAGCAGCGTGGGCGATGGTCAGGCTAATGAAAAACTGTTTTTT. Translating gives CASSVGDGQANEKLFF.

This clonotype has more than one count but fewer than ten. The rearrangement joins TRBV2 to TRBJ1-3; no firm D call. V lost 4 bases and J lost 0, with 10 bases in between. CDR3 length: 15 amino acids. CDR1 is SNHLY, CDR2 FYNNEI, per germline. The CDR3 here is CASSGTLNSGNTIYF. CDR3 DNA: TGTGCCAGCAGTGGGACCCTTAACTCTGGAAACACCATATATTTT.

This clonotype came up a few times. The chain is built from TRBV20-1 and TRBJ2-7; TRBD1 matches 7 bases. V lost 6 bases to trimming and J lost 2 bases; unmatched junction nucleotides: 10. The CDR3 covers 14 residues. CDR1 is DFQATT, CDR2 SNEGSKA, per germline (reference sequence). CDR3 coding DNA: TGCAGTGCAGGACCGGGACAGTGGCCCTACGAGCAGTACTTC. This encodes CSAGPGQWPYEQYF.

This clonotype was counted many times. The rearrangement joins TRBV12-3 or TRBV12-4 to TRBJ1-1, with D unclear. V lost 7 bases, J lost 1 base, and 13 bases lay in between. CDR3 size: 14 residues. The DNA for the CDR3 is TGTGCCAGCAACGAACTCCCACGGAACACTGAAGCTTTCTTT. Its protein product is CASNELPRNTEAFF.

This clonotype was detected a few times. The chain is built from TRBV13 and TRBJ1-5; 7 bases map to TRBD1. V lost 3 bases, J lost 6 bases, and 5 bases stayed unmatched. The CDR3 runs to 14 residues. Germline CDR1 and CDR2: PRHDT and FYEKMQ (reference sequence). This CDR3 reads CASSLDRPGQPQHF. The CDR3 DNA reads as TGTGCCAGCAGCTTGGACAGGCCGGGTCAGCCCCAGCATTTT.

The V gene is TRBV15, the J gene TRBJ2-5; no clear D gene. Trimming shortened V by 5 bases and J by 5 bases, and 18 bases separated the two germline ends. This CDR3 spans 15 amino acids. Germline V CDR1 and CDR2: LNHNV, YYDKDF (reference sequence). The CDR3 region has the DNA TGTGCCACCAGCTACTACCGGGCTCATGAGGAGACCCAGTACTTC. Amino acids: CATSYYRAHEETQYF.

The chain has TRBV7-3 and TRBJ1-6; perhaps TRBD1 as D (5 bases). The CDR3 spans 15 residues. CDR1 SGHTA and CDR2 FQGTGA come from the germline V gene. V was pared by 2 bases and J by 8 bases, with 13 bases between. This chain's CDR3 is CASSLRGVGYSPLHF. DNA for the CDR3: TGTGCCAGCAGCTTACGGGGCGTTGGTTATTCACCCCTCCACTTT.

The chain combines TRBV6-2 or TRBV6-3 with TRBJ2-7; 10 bases map to TRBD1. The length of the CDR3 is 17 residues. Germline CDR1 reads MNHEY; CDR2 reads SVGEGT. V lost 0 bases and J lost 2; bases outside the gene matches: 7. Here the CDR3 reads CASSYSPGQGLTYEQYF. In nucleotides, the CDR3 is TGTGCCAGCAGTTACTCTCCGGGACAGGGGCTTACCTACGAGCAGTACTTC.

The chain employs TRBV3-1 and TRBJ2-1; 15 bases align to TRBD2. V shed 5 bases and J 4 bases; nucleotides not matched to a gene: 0. The CDR3 runs to 15 residues. In germline, CDR1 is LGHDT, CDR2 YNNKEL (reference sequence). The CDR3: CASSGLAGGYNEQFF. The DNA for the CDR3 is TGTGCCAGCAGCGGACTAGCGGGAGGGTACAATGAGCAGTTCTTC.

V is TRBV6-1 and J is TRBJ1-5, with TRBD1 matching over 9 bases. The CDR3 extends over 15 amino acids. V lost 8 bases, J lost 6 bases, and 11 bases stayed unmatched. Germline CDR1 is MNHNS and CDR2 is SASEGT. DNA of the CDR3: TGTGCCAGCGCCAAGGACAGGGGTACCGGTCAGCCCCAGCATTTT. This codes for CASAKDRGTGQPQHF.

This clonotype was recorded at least ten times. This chain uses TRBV10-3 with TRBJ1-1, with 7 positions matching TRBD1. V shed 3 bases, J shed 5 bases, and the junction held 3 bases outside the gene matches. The CDR3 is made up of 13 amino acids. CDR1 and CDR2 (germline): ENHRY, SYGVKD. CDR3 sequence reads: CAISETGDTEAFF. The DNA for the CDR3 is TGTGCCATCAGTGAAACAGGGGATACTGAAGCTTTCTTT.

This clonotype was recorded many times. V is TRBV5-5 and J is TRBJ2-7; TRBD1 agrees at 8 bases. The germline CDR1 and CDR2 sequences are SGHKS and YYEKEE (reference sequence). The CDR3 contains 15 residues. V lost 0 bases to trimming and J lost 0 bases; unmatched junction nucleotides: 2. The CDR3 nucleotides read TGTGCCAGCAGCTTGGGGGGGACAGGCTCCTACGAGCAGTACTTC. This codes for CASSLGGTGSYEQYF.

The rearrangement joins TRBV11-2 to TRBJ2-1, with TRBD1 matching 7 bases. The J segment lost 6 bases and the V segment lost 4 bases, leaving 9 bases of the junction unmatched. CDR1 is SGHAT and CDR2 is FQNNGV in the germline V gene. There are 15 residues in the CDR3. The CDR3 nucleotides read TGTGCCAGCAGCTCCTACGGTCAGGGGGTCAATGAGCAGTTCTTC. Its translation is CASSSYGQGVNEQFF.

The chain joins TRBV6-5 to TRBJ1-6; TRBD1 agrees at 7 bases. This CDR3 comprises 17 residues. The V segment lost 0 bases and the J segment 5 bases; nucleotides outside the gene matches: 7. Germline V gene sequence: CDR1 MNHEY, CDR2 SVGAGI. Here the CDR3 DNA reads TGTGCCAGCAGTTACTCGACACAGGGGTCGAATAATTCACCCCTCCACTTT. Translation gives CASSYSTQGSNNSPLHF.